A single T cell receptor (beta chain) is shown here with its context. Repertoires were generated with immunoSEQ multiplex PCR, while TCRdb's copy carries only in-frame clones and drops some. The sample contains roughly 100,000 clones, about four fifths of which appear only once. This entry is derived from a study of blood T cell repertoires in COVID-19. This CDR3 is 12 amino acids long. In germline, CDR1 is SGDLS, CDR2 YYNGEE. V lost 0 bases to trimming and J lost 10 bases, with 8 bases between them. The chain recombines TRBV9 with TRBJ2-4; D gene unclear. Sequenced sample: peripheral blood. The sequence was collected from a woman at least 80 years old with acute or convalescent COVID-19. The CDR3 region is CASSVDSGIQYF. DNA of the CDR3: TGTGCCAGCAGCGTAGACTCCGGGATTCAGTACTTC.